The TCR beta chain under discussion was sequenced for a study of T-cell reconstitution after alpha-beta-depleted transplantation in children. Overall study results and limits: One year post-transplant, T-cell counts and diversity were largely derived from T cells produced anew.

V shed 5 bases, J shed 0 bases, and the junction held 13 bases outside the gene matches. The CDR3 totals 19 residues. CDR1 and CDR2 from the germline V gene are LNHNV and YYDKDF (reference sequence). This clonotype came up many times. The antigen remains undetermined. Unique molecular identifiers tagged the TCRbeta library. One entry per CDR3 protein, called by TCRdb with MiXCR from the PCR reads. The repertoire has some 180,000 distinct CDR3 sequences, 6.6% of them found once; the top ten carry just over 5.5%. This TCR was recovered from a boy between 2 and 10 years old with acute lymphoblastic leukemia, due to receive a stem cell transplant. Here the sequenced sample was PBMCs, taken before TCRalphabeta/CD19-depleted stem cell transplant. The V and J genes are TRBV15 and TRBJ2-1; 10 nucleotides align to TRBD2. The CDR3 DNA is TGTGCCACCAGCTCGAGGGCTAGCGGGGGCCGTAGCTCCTACAATGAGCAGTTCTTC. It encodes CATSSRASGGRSSYNEQFF.